This record looks at one T cell receptor beta chain sequence and its context. Measured with immunoSEQ multiplex PCR; TCRdb has only the in-frame clones, and not every one. Of about 70,000 clones detected, roughly 84% appear once; the ten largest clones hold 6.5% to 7.5%. The trim removed 6 bases at V and 9 bases at J, leaving 9 bases unmatched. Per germline, CDR1 LNHDA and CDR2 SQIVND (reference sequence). The CDR3 loop spans 14 amino acids. These data come from a study of blood T cell repertoires in COVID-19. This chain joins TRBV19 and TRBJ2-4; TRBD2 matches 9 bases. The sequenced sample consisted of peripheral blood. The sequence came from a man under 40 with COVID-19, enrolled during active disease. In nucleotides, the CDR3 is TGTGCCAGTAGCTGGCGGGGGGGCCCTTCCATTCAGTACTTC. As protein: CASSWRGGPSIQYF.